This TCR beta chain was captured in a study of cytomegalovirus exposure and HLA in healthy donors. It was with 60 Vbeta and 13 Jbeta primers that the PCR ran. Generated by immunoSEQ multiplex PCR, the TCRdb table keeps only in-frame clones and is missing some. The sample contains tens of thousands of clones, 72% of which appear only once. Points on this clone: Its target is unknown. Germline is not matched at one junction end, which may reflect a read error.

General study points: Presence/absence analyses assumed roughly uniform sequencing depth across donors, which may not hold. The study flagged 150 to 200 TCR beta chains as cytomegalovirus-associated. For TCR beta chains, V- and J-gene trimming was later linked to a missense DCLRE1C variant. The dataset shows that most TCR sequences were rare, while some public TCRs occurred in many donors.

The CDR3 spans 18 residues. Per germline, CDR1 ENHRY and CDR2 SYGVKD. The chain carries TRBV10-3 and TRBJ2-3; 14 bases are shared with TRBD2. Source material: PBMCs. The TCR comes from a man aged 25 to 40 in good health and CMV-seronegative. The CDR3 nucleotides are TGTGCCATCAGTAAGTCAATCGGGACTAGCGGGAGTACAGATACGCAGTATTTT. Translation gives CAISKSIGTSGSTDTQYF.